A single sample gave rise to the 18 T cell receptor beta chains below, sequenced in a study of control samples from healthy donors and cancer patients. TCRdb keeps only in-frame clones here, not all; method: immunoSEQ multiplex PCR. The sample includes around 95,000 clones, about 88% seen only once; the top ten take 15% to 20%. The specimen sequenced was blood. The receptors come from a woman aged 45-65 years in good health.

Here the CDR3 reads CASRLAFTSTDTQYF. CDR3 DNA sequence: TGTGCCAGTAGACTAGCATTTACTAGCACAGATACGCAGTATTTT. J is TRBJ2-3 and V is TRBV19; tentatively, D is TRBD2 (6 bases). Germline assignment: CDR1 LNHDA and CDR2 SQIVND (reference sequence). The CDR3 contains 15 residues. The V end lost 6 bases, the J end lost 0 bases, and 13 bases lay between the germline ends.

The count of this clone is one. V and J are TRBV5-1 and TRBJ2-5, with D perhaps TRBD1 or TRBD2 (7 bases each). Germline V lookup: CDR1 SGHRS, CDR2 YFSETQ. Trimming took 3 bases from V and 4 from J, leaving 13 bases between them. The CDR3 is 14 residues long. CDR3 DNA: TGCGCCAGCAGCTCTGACAGGGAGGGAGAGACCCAGTACTTC. Amino acids: CASSSDREGETQYF. Filled out from reference TRBV5-1 and TRBJ2-5, the complete variable domain reads KAGVTQTPRYLIKTRGQQVTLSCSPISGHRSVSWYQQTPGQGLQFLFEYFSETQRNKGNFPGRFSGRQFSNSRSEMNVSTLELGDSALYLCASSSDREGETQYFGPGTRLLVL.

The chain joins TRBV19 to TRBJ2-5; D is undetermined. The CDR3 totals 13 residues. Germline V gives CDR1 LNHDA, CDR2 SQIVND (reference sequence). Trimming pared 3 bases from V and 1 base from J, leaving 6 bases between. DNA for the CDR3: TGTGCCAGTAGTATGTCACTCCAAGAGACCCAGTACTTC. Protein sequence: CASSMSLQETQYF.

This rearrangement joins TRBV7-2 to TRBJ1-3, with D possibly matching TRBD1 (5 bases). V lost 5 bases, J lost 3 bases, and 14 bases lay in between. This CDR3 contains 15 residues. Germline V gene lookup returns CDR1 SGHTA and CDR2 FQGNSA. In DNA, the CDR3 is TGTGCCAGCAGCCCCGACAGTCAGGTTGGAAACACCATATATTTT. Protein product: CASSPDSQVGNTIYF.

J is TRBJ1-2 and V is TRBV12-3 or TRBV12-4; D is unresolved. Trimming left V 6 bases short and J 4 bases short, with 9 bases between. The CDR3 extends over 12 amino acids. CDR3 residues: CASSLDTYGYTF. In DNA form, the CDR3 reads TGTGCCAGCAGCCTTGACACCTATGGCTACACCTTC.

This clone was seen once. The CDR3 loop reads CASSPTPTGFRGNTIYF. CDR3 sequence (DNA): TGTGCCAGCAGTCCCACCCCCACAGGGTTCCGAGGAAACACCATATATTTT. The chain combines TRBV7-8 with TRBJ1-3; D is possibly TRBD1 (6 bases). Per the germline V gene, CDR1 is SGHVS and CDR2 is FQNEAQ. This CDR3 spans 17 amino acids. Trimming took 6 bases from V and 4 from J, leaving 22 bases between them.

J is TRBJ2-3 and V is TRBV3-1 (or the pseudogene TRBV3-2), with TRBD2 identical over 8 bases. J gave up 10 bases and V 4 bases, and 13 bases lay outside the gene matches. The CDR3 is 15 residues long. Germline-derived CDR1 and CDR2 are LGHDT and YNNKEL (reference sequence). The CDR3 DNA follows: TGTGCCAGCAGCCTTCAACCGGGGGGGGGCCAGGCGCAGTATTTT. Amino acid sequence: CASSLQPGGGQAQYF.

The rearrangement joins TRBV6-1 to TRBJ1-1; D possibly corresponds to TRBD1 (6 bases). Germline V gives CDR1 MNHNS, CDR2 SASEGT. The CDR3 has 14 residues. Trimming removed 3 bases at V and 1 base at J, with 9 bases between. The CDR3 sequence is CASSDTGWNTEAFF. The CDR3 DNA follows: TGTGCCAGCAGTGACACAGGGTGGAACACTGAAGCTTTCTTT.

The CDR3 here is CASGSRTFRREVGGYTF. CDR3 DNA: TGTGCTAGTGGTTCCCGGACTTTCAGGAGGGAAGTAGGGGGCTACACCTTC. The chain couples TRBV12-5 to TRBJ1-2, with D uncertain. V dropped 4 bases and J dropped 8 bases, with 26 bases sitting between them. Germline V gene data show CDR1 as LGHNT and CDR2 as FRNRAP. The CDR3 loop spans 17 amino acids.

This clone was observed once. The V gene is TRBV6-6, the J gene TRBJ2-1; 12 nucleotides agree with TRBD2. J gave up 3 bases and V 4 bases, and 1 base lay outside the gene matches. The length of the CDR3 is 15 residues. Germline lookup yields CDR1 MNHNY and CDR2 SVGAGI (reference sequence). The CDR3 DNA reads TGTGCCAGCAGTTCGACTAGCGGGAGCTACAATGAGCAGTTCTTC. This encodes CASSSTSGSYNEQFF.

The chain has TRBV9 and TRBJ2-2; D gene unclear. The V end was cut by 5 bases, the J end by 6 bases, with 14 bases between. The CDR3 has 14 amino acids. Looked up from germline, CDR1 is SGDLS and CDR2 is YYNGEE. The CDR3 is CASSARPDAGELFF. DNA of the CDR3: TGTGCCAGCAGTGCAAGGCCAGACGCCGGGGAGCTGTTTTTT.

There are a few counts of this clone. V usage is TRBV7-3 and J usage is TRBJ2-2; TRBD1 matches 7 bases. The germline CDR1 and CDR2 sequences are SGHTA and FQGTGA. CDR3 size: 14 residues. V shed 5 bases, J shed 7 bases, and the junction held 7 bases outside the gene matches. CDR3 sequence reads: CASSRQGGSGELFF. The CDR3 bases are TGTGCCAGCAGCCGACAGGGCGGAAGCGGGGAGCTGTTTTTT.

This rearrangement joins TRBV11-2 to TRBJ2-5; D call uncertain. This CDR3 is built from 13 residues. V was trimmed by 4 bases and J by 2 bases, leaving 8 bases between them. Per germline, CDR1 SGHAT and CDR2 FQNNGV. CDR3 sequence reads: CASSSTVQETQYF. The CDR3 coding sequence is TGTGCCAGCAGCTCGACTGTTCAAGAGACCCAGTACTTC.

The rearrangement uses TRBV6-5 and TRBJ1-5; no clear D. CDR3 length: 14 residues. Germline lookup yields CDR1 MNHEY and CDR2 SVGAGI. V was shortened by 7 bases and J by 3 bases, with 13 bases between the two germline ends. The CDR3 coding sequence is TGTGCCAGCAATGGCAGGCCAAACAATCAGCCCCAGCATTTT. Its protein product is CASNGRPNNQPQHF.

The chain joins TRBV19 to TRBJ1-2; D not resolved. CDR3 length: 13 residues. The V gene lost 6 bases and the J gene lost 6 bases, with 14 bases spanning the gap. Per germline, CDR1 LNHDA and CDR2 SQIVND (reference sequence). DNA of the CDR3: TGTGCCAGTAGCATGGGCGGGCAGAATGGCTACACCTTC. Amino acid sequence: CASSMGGQNGYTF. Variable domain in full (rest from reference TRBV19 and TRBJ1-2): DGGITQSPKYLFRKEGQNVTLSCEQNLNHDAMYWYRQDPGQGLRLIYYSQIVNDFQKGDIAEGYSVSREKKESFPLTVTSAQKNPTAFYLCASSMGGQNGYTFGSGTRLTVV.

This chain links TRBV6-1 with TRBJ2-1, with 13 bases aligning to TRBD2. V shed 4 bases, J shed 5 bases, and the junction held 8 bases outside the gene matches. This CDR3 has 17 amino acids. Germline CDR1 MNHNS, CDR2 SASEGT. This CDR3 is CASSGRIGTSGNNEQFF. CDR3 nucleotides: TGTGCCAGCAGTGGGCGCATCGGGACTAGCGGGAACAATGAGCAGTTCTTC.

This rearrangement joins TRBV5-4 to TRBJ1-1, with unresolved D. The CDR3 spans 17 residues. Germline CDR1 is SGHNT and CDR2 is YYREEE (reference sequence). The V end was cut by 7 bases, the J end by 0 bases, with 22 bases between. The CDR3, as DNA: TGTGCCAGCCGATTGGGCCCGAGACCAGATATGAACACTGAAGCTTTCTTT. Its protein product is CASRLGPRPDMNTEAFF.

The V call is TRBV10-1, the J call TRBJ2-1; 11 bases map to TRBD2. This CDR3 comprises 18 residues. Per germline, CDR1 WNHNN and CDR2 SYGVQD (reference sequence). V gave up 4 bases and J gave up 3 bases; unmatched junction bases: 11. CDR3 DNA sequence: TGCGCCAGCAGTGTGGAGGCTAGCGGGGGGTTAAACTACAATGAGCAGTTCTTC. Amino acid sequence: CASSVEASGGLNYNEQFF.